This is a list of T cell receptor beta chains from one sample in a study of post-analysis software for immune sequencing data. TCRdb recomputed calls from the PCR reads with MiXCR, one row per CDR3 protein. The sample shows about 570,000 distinct CDR3 sequences, around 34% of them seen only once. Sequencing input: blood. These receptor sequences come from a girl aged 2 to 17 with multiple sclerosis. Each CDR3 is given with its conserved first and last residue. Each record gives: D gene, V gene, J gene, clone size, CDR3 DNA, CDR3 protein. D genes are given only for firm matches. Clone size appears in some rows only: once, few, many, or a class for an expanded clone.

NA,TRBV10-3,TRBJ2-3,few,TGTGCCATCAGTGGGGAACGCACAGATACGCAGTATTTT,CAISGERTDTQYF
NA,TRBV29-1,TRBJ1-5,NA,TGCAGCGTTGCCCTTTATCAGCCCCAGCATTTT,CSVALYQPQHF
NA,TRBV6-5,TRBJ1-4,NA,TGTGCCACTTCCCGGGACACATATGCAACTGATGAAAAACTGTTTTTT,CATSRDTYATDEKLFF
TRBD1,TRBV9,TRBJ1-2,NA,TGTGTCAGCAGCGACGGGACAGCCTATGGCTACACCTTC,CVSSDGTAYGYTF
NA,TRBV12-3/TRBV12-4,TRBJ2-7,NA,TGTGCCAGCAGCCCGTGGGGTACGGAGCAGTACTTC,CASSPWGTEQYF
NA,TRBV6-1,TRBJ1-1,NA,TGTGCCAGCACCTTTCAAACAGCGAACACTGAAGCTTTCTTT,CASTFQTANTEAFF
NA,TRBV5-1,TRBJ2-3,few,TGCGCCAGCAGCGGATGGGGCCCTTGGGATACGCAGTATTTT,CASSGWGPWDTQYF
TRBD1,TRBV29-1,TRBJ2-1,many,TGCAGCGTCGAACCCCCGGGACAGGGGTACAATGAGCAGTTCTTC,CSVEPPGQGYNEQFF
TRBD1,TRBV2,TRBJ1-6,NA,TGTGCCAGCAGTGGACAGGGGGATAATTCACCCCTCCACTTT,CASSGQGDNSPLHF
NA,TRBV11-2,TRBJ2-5,NA,TGTGCCAGCAGCTTACAGGGGTTTCGAGAGACCCAGTACTTC,CASSLQGFRETQYF
NA,TRBV11-2,TRBJ2-1,NA,TGTGCCAGCAGCTCCCTCGGAGCGGGGAGCAGGGGGCAGTTCTTC,CASSSLGAGSRGQFF
TRBD1,TRBV3-1,TRBJ2-7,NA,TGTGCCAGCAGCCAGCCGGGACAGGGAACCTACGAGCAGTACTTC,CASSQPGQGTYEQYF
TRBD1,TRBV7-8,TRBJ2-1,few,TGTGCCAGCAGCTTAGTAAGGACAGGGTCCTCCAATGAGCAGTTCTTC,CASSLVRTGSSNEQFF
TRBD1,TRBV9,TRBJ2-7,NA,TGTGCCAGCAGCGTAGAGGACAGGGGAACCTACGAGCAGTACTTC,CASSVEDRGTYEQYF
NA,TRBV5-6,TRBJ1-6,NA,TGTGCCAGCAGCGGATTAGGGGAGGGGAGTTCACCCCTCCACTTT,CASSGLGEGSSPLHF
NA,TRBV5-1,TRBJ2-7,few,TGCGCCAGCAGCTTGGTCATCTACGAGCAGTACTTC,CASSLVIYEQYF
NA,TRBV6-1,TRBJ1-1,few,TGTGCCAGCCGACCGCCGGGATCTGAAGCTTTCTTT,CASRPPGSEAFF
TRBD1,TRBV5-1,TRBJ1-5,NA,TGCGCCAGCAGCTTGGGGGGACAGGGGGGAAATCAGCCCCAGCATTTT,CASSLGGQGGNQPQHF